This entry describes one T cell receptor (beta chain). The data were taken from a study of blood T cell repertoires in COVID-19. Study context: Spain, Italy and the United States supplied samples that represented acute and convalescent COVID-19. From T cells, B-cell-depleted T cells, or PBMCs came the material, which was cDNA or gDNA.

In the original processing: Amplification with reference gene primers provided the estimates of nucleated cell counts. Sequencing used immunoSEQ multiplex PCR; TCRdb keeps in-frame clones, though not all of them. The V and J calls and clone size were taken over from that table, and D and trimming were inferred from the DNA. The repertoire holds about 110,000 clones, with approximately 88% as singletons. CDR1 is MNHEY, CDR2 SVGAGI, per germline. The CDR3 has 12 residues. The germline V and J ends were trimmed by 10 bases and 14 bases, with 21 bases remaining between them. The origin of this receptor is a woman in her 70s with acute or convalescent COVID-19. The chain employs TRBV6-5 and TRBJ2-1; D is possibly TRBD2 (5 bases). Specimen: peripheral blood. This CDR3 reads CATETGPAVKFF. CDR3 coding DNA: TGTGCCACCGAGACTGGTCCAGCGGTCAAGTTCTTC.